A single sample is the source of the 4 T cell receptor beta chains below, sequenced in a study of human T cells and chemical hapten exposure. Time point here: patch test 3, about 24 weeks after DPC sensitization. Documented treatment: therapeutic diphenylcyclopropenone sensitization with weekly scalp DPC. One entry per CDR3 protein results from TCRdb running MiXCR on the RACE reads. This repertoire shows about 190,000 distinct CDR3 sequences, 24% found once; its top ten account for approximately 2.3%. Sequencing used whole blood, obtained in connection with sensitization to the hapten diphenylcyclopropenone (DPC). These receptors were taken from a woman aged 40 to 50 with alopecia areata. Some clones in this sample may be carry-over from other donors' samples.

This rearrangement joins TRBV20-1 to TRBJ2-3, with 8 bases that match TRBD2. The CDR3 length is 14 residues. V shed 8 bases, J shed 3 bases, and the junction held 10 bases outside the gene matches. CDR1 is DFQATT, CDR2 SNEGSKA, per germline (reference sequence). The CDR3 DNA reads TGCAGTACCAGAGCGGGAGCTCGGACAGATACGCAGTATTTT. Encoded protein: CSTRAGARTDTQYF.

This clonotype was recorded at least ten times. V and J are TRBV3-1 and TRBJ1-1; 7 bases agree with TRBD1. The length of the CDR3 is 15 residues. Unmatched junction bases numbered 17, after V lost 4 bases and J lost 12 bases. Germline V lookup: CDR1 LGHDT, CDR2 YNNKEL (reference sequence). The CDR3 DNA reads TGTGCCAGCAGCCGAGAAGGATACGGGACAGTCGGAACTTTCTTT. It encodes CASSREGYGTVGTFF.

There are a few counts of this clonotype. The chain recombines TRBV14 with TRBJ1-4, with D possibly matching TRBD1 (6 bases). The V and J ends lost 2 bases and 8 bases respectively, with 21 bases between them. This CDR3 has 17 amino acids. Germline V gene lookup returns CDR1 SGHDN and CDR2 FVKESK. CDR3 nucleotide sequence: TGTGCCAGCAGCCAAAGAAGCTTTTCGGGGGCTGGGGAAAAACTGTTTTTT. Protein product: CASSQRSFSGAGEKLFF.

The chain uses TRBV12-3 or TRBV12-4 and TRBJ2-3; 9 positions match TRBD2. Trimming removed 2 bases from V and 4 bases from J; junction bases left unmatched: 7. The CDR3 is 16 amino acids. In DNA form, the CDR3 reads TGTGCCAGCAGTTTATTCGGGGCGGGAGGGCCAGATACGCAGTATTTT. This encodes CASSLFGAGGPDTQYF.